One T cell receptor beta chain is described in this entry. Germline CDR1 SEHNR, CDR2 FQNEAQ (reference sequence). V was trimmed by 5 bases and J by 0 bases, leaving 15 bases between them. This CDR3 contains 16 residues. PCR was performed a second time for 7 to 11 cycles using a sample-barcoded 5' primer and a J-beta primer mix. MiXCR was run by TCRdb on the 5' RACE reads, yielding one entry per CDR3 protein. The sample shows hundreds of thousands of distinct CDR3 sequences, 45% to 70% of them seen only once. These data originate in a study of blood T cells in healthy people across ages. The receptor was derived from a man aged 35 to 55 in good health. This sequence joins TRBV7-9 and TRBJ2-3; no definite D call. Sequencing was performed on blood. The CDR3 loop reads CASSRSLGGSTDTQYF. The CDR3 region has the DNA TGTGCCAGCAGCCGGAGTTTAGGCGGTAGCACAGATACGCAGTATTTT.